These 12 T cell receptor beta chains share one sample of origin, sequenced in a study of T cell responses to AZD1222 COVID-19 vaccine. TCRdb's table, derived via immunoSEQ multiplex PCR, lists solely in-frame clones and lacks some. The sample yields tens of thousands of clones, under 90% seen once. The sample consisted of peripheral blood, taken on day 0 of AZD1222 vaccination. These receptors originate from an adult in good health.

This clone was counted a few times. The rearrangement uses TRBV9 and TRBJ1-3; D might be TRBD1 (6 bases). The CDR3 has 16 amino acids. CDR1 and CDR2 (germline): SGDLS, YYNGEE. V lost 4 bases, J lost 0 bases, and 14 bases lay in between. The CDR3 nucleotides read TGTGCCAGCAGCCCCGGGGGGGCTACCTCTGGAAACACCATATATTTT. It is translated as CASSPGGATSGNTIYF.

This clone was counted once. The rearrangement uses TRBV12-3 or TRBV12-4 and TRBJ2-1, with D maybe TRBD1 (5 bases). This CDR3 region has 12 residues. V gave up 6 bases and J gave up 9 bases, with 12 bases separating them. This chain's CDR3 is CASSSDKGEQFF. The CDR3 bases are TGTGCCAGCAGCTCGGACAAGGGTGAGCAGTTCTTC.

The CDR3 sequence is CASSPQGENTEAFF. For the CDR3, the DNA is TGTGCCAGCAGCCCACAGGGAGAGAACACTGAAGCTTTCTTT. This chain joins TRBV7-3 and TRBJ1-1, with D perhaps matching TRBD1 (6 bases). V was clipped by 5 bases and J by 1 base, with 11 bases between them. This CDR3 comprises 14 residues. CDR1 is SGHTA and CDR2 is FQGTGA in the germline V gene. Full variable domain (missing parts from reference TRBV7-3 and TRBJ1-1): GAGVSQTPSNKVTEKGKYVELRCDPISGHTALYWYRQSLGQGPEFLIYFQGTGAADDSGLPNDRFFAVRPEGSVSTLKIQRTERGDSAVYLCASSPQGENTEAFFGQGTRLTVV.

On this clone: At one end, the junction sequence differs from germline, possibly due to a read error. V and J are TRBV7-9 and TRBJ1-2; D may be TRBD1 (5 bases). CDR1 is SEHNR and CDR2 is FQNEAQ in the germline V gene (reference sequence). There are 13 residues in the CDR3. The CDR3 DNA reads TGTGCCAGCAGCCCCCGAGGGCAGGGTGTGGCAAACTTC. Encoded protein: CASSPRGQGVANF.

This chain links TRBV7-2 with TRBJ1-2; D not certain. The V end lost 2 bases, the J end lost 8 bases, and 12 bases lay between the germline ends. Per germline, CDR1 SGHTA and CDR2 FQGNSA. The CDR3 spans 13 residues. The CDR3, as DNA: TGTGCCAGCAGCTTAAGTAGGGAGGACGGCTACACCTTC. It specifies CASSLSREDGYTF. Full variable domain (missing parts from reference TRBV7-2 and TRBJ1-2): GAGVSQSPSNKVTEKGKDVELRCDPISGHTALYWYRQSLGQGLEFLIYFQGNSAPDKSGLPSDRFSAERTGGSVSTLTIQRTQQEDSAVYLCASSLSREDGYTFGSGTRLTVV.

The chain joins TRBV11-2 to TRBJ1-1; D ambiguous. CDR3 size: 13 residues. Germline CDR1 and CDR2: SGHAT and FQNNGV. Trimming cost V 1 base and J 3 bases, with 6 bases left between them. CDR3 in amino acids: CASSLVEDTEAFF. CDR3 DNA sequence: TGTGCCAGCAGCTTAGTTGAGGACACTGAAGCTTTCTTT.

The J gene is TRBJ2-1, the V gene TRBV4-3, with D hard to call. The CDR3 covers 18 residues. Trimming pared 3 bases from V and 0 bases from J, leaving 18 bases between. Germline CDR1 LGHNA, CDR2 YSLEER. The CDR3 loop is CASSQELDPGLSYNEQFF. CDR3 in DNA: TGCGCCAGCAGCCAGGAACTTGATCCTGGGCTCTCCTACAATGAGCAGTTCTTC.

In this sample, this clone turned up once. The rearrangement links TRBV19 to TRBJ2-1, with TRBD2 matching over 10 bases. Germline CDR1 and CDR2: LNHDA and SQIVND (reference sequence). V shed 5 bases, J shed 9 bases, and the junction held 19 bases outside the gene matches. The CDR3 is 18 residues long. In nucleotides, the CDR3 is TGTGCCAGTAGTCCCCGCAAAGGGGGAGCGGGGGGGCGCGGTGAGCAGTTCTTC. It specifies CASSPRKGGAGGRGEQFF.

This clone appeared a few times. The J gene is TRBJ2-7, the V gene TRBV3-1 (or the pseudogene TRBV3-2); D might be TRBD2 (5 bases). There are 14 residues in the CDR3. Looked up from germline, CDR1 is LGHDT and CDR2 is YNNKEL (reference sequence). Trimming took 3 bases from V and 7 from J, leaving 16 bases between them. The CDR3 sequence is CASSHKRSFWEQYF. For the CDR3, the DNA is TGTGCCAGCAGCCACAAGCGGTCGTTTTGGGAGCAGTACTTC.

The CDR3 spells CASSLAGTAPSDGYTF. Written as DNA, the CDR3 is TGTGCCAGCAGCTTAGCCGGGACCGCTCCGAGTGATGGCTACACCTTC. The chain has TRBV7-3 and TRBJ1-2; possibly TRBD1 for D (5 bases). Germline V lookup: CDR1 SGHTA, CDR2 FQGTGA. This CDR3 has 16 amino acids. V was pared by 2 bases and J by 6 bases, with 19 bases between.

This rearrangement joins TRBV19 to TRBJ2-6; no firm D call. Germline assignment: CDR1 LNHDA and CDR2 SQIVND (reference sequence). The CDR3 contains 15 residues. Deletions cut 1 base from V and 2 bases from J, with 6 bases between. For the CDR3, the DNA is TGTGCCAGTAGTATAGCAGTAACTGGGGCCAACGTCCTGACTTTC. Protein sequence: CASSIAVTGANVLTF.

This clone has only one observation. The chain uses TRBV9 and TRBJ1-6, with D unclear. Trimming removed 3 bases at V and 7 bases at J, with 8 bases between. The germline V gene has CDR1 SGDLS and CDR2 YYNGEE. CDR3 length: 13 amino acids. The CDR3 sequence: CASSARANSPLHF. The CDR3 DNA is TGTGCCAGCAGCGCCCGAGCCAATTCACCCCTCCACTTT.